What follows is one T cell receptor (beta chain) and its context. The antigen is undetermined. The sample originates from a study of cytomegalovirus exposure and HLA in healthy donors. Study overall: The 120 validation repertoires were produced on the same platform as the roughly 660 repertoires of the first cohort. This was reported in a later analysis.

The repertoire was sequenced with immunoSEQ multiplex PCR; TCRdb's copy has only in-frame clones and lacks some. This sample carries 150,000 to 250,000 clones, 84% of them seen once, and the ten largest clones take over 10%. The study's findings and limits: Most TCRs appeared rarely, but some public TCRs recurred in many donors. The classifier reportedly diagnosed cytomegalovirus status with high sensitivity and specificity. Altogether, 160 or so TCR beta chains were recorded as cytomegalovirus-associated.

Germline trimming cut 3 bases from V and 4 bases from J; bases unmatched to any gene: 8. CDR1 and CDR2 (germline): MDHEN, SYDVKM. The CDR3 has 16 residues. The V and J genes are TRBV28 and TRBJ2-3; TRBD2 matches 9 bases. The receptor was isolated from a woman aged 25 to 39 in good health and CMV-seropositive. The sequenced sample was PBMCs. The CDR3 DNA reads as TGTGCCAGCAGTTTTAATAGCGGGAGTACCTCAGATACGCAGTATTTT. Its protein product is CASSFNSGSTSDTQYF.